This entry lists 25 T cell receptor beta chains sequenced from one sample in a study of blood T cells in healthy people across ages. Then a second PCR, running roughly 6 to 12 cycles, was carried out with a sample-barcoded 5' primer and a J-beta primer mix. TCRdb reanalysed the 5' RACE reads using MiXCR and keeps one entry per CDR3 protein. In the table there are 650,000 to 1,000,000 distinct CDR3 sequences, 30% to 45% of which are singletons. Sequenced input: blood. The receptor source for this set is a man aged 18 to 35 in good health.

This clonotype was picked up many times. V is TRBV5-1 and J is TRBJ2-1; 8 nucleotides match TRBD1. Per the germline V gene, CDR1 is SGHRS and CDR2 is YFSETQ. The CDR3 runs to 16 residues. V shed 1 base, J shed 10 bases, and the junction held 13 bases outside the gene matches. CDR3 sequence: CASSLFSGQGVKEQFF. For the CDR3, the DNA is TGCGCCAGCAGCTTGTTCAGCGGACAGGGTGTAAAGGAGCAGTTCTTC.

In this sample, this clonotype turned up a few times. The rearrangement uses TRBV6-5 and TRBJ1-1, with D perhaps TRBD1 (5 bases). CDR3 length: 15 residues. Between the trimmed V and J ends, which lost 5 bases and 4 bases, there was a span of 17 bases. Germline CDR1 reads MNHEY; CDR2 reads SVGAGI. In DNA, the CDR3 is TGTGCCAGCAGTACATCCGGGGCAGTACGCACTGAAGCTTTCTTT. Amino acids: CASSTSGAVRTEAFF.

The chain links TRBV7-9 to TRBJ2-1; D gene uncertain. The DNA end lines up better with TRBJ2-7; the J call may be wrong. This CDR3 is built from 15 residues. Germline values: CDR1 SEHNR, CDR2 FQNEAQ (reference sequence). The CDR3 sequence: CASSLGSPLSNEQYF. Here the CDR3 DNA reads TGTGCCAGCAGCTTAGGGAGCCCTTTGAGTAATGAGCAGTACTTC.

The rearrangement links TRBV9 to TRBJ2-3, with 10 bases matching TRBD2. Germline CDR1 SGDLS, CDR2 YYNGEE. The CDR3 contains 16 residues. Trimming removed 0 bases from V and 1 base from J; junction bases left unmatched: 2. The CDR3 reads CASSVASGGRTDTQYF. The CDR3 nucleotides are TGTGCCAGCAGCGTAGCTAGCGGGGGACGCACAGATACGCAGTATTTT.

The CDR3 DNA is TGTGCCAGCAGCCCTGGACAGGGCTTCTATAGCAATCAGCCCCAGCATTTT. It encodes CASSPGQGFYSNQPQHF. J is TRBJ1-5 and V is TRBV5-5, with TRBD1 identical over 8 bases. Germline trimming cut 4 bases from V and 0 bases from J; bases unmatched to any gene: 9. CDR1 SGHKS and CDR2 YYEKEE come from the germline V gene (reference sequence). The CDR3 has 17 amino acids.

The genes are TRBV6-6 and TRBJ2-7; 7 bases are a match to TRBD1. In germline, CDR1 is MNHNY, CDR2 SVGAGI (reference sequence). CDR3 length: 15 amino acids. The ends lost 4 bases at V and 2 bases at J; junction bases unmatched: 8. The CDR3 DNA sequence: TGTGCCAGCAGTTTACCCGGGACAGCGACCTACGAGCAGTACTTC. Translated, it gives CASSLPGTATYEQYF.

The J gene is TRBJ1-1, the V gene TRBV20-1; no firm D call. Trimming pared 3 bases from V and 5 bases from J, leaving 13 bases between. The CDR3 consists of 13 residues. Germline assignment: CDR1 DFQATT and CDR2 SNEGSKA (reference sequence). This CDR3 is CSASYPSRTEAFF. The CDR3 DNA follows: TGCAGTGCTAGTTACCCCTCGAGGACTGAAGCTTTCTTT.

In this sample, this clonotype turned up once. This sequence joins TRBV12-3 or TRBV12-4 and TRBJ2-3; no definite D call. The length of the CDR3 is 14 residues. V was shortened by 5 bases and J by 2 bases, with 11 bases between the two germline ends. CDR3 sequence (DNA): TGTGCCAGCAGTCCCGTGGGATTCACAGATACGCAGTATTTT. Protein product: CASSPVGFTDTQYF.

This clonotype was recorded many times. V is TRBV5-1 and J is TRBJ1-2; D is undetermined. This CDR3 is 14 amino acids long. V dropped 4 bases and J dropped 4 bases, with 14 bases sitting between them. Germline CDR1 and CDR2: SGHRS and YFSETQ. CDR3 amino acids: CASSPGEGFYGYTF. Written as DNA, the CDR3 is TGCGCCAGCAGCCCTGGCGAGGGCTTCTATGGCTACACCTTC.

V usage is TRBV5-1 and J usage is TRBJ2-1, with TRBD2 matching 9 bases. Germline CDR1 SGHRS, CDR2 YFSETQ. Trimming at V came to 2 bases and at J to 4 bases, leaving 7 bases not matched to a gene. The CDR3 runs to 16 residues. This CDR3 reads CASSFRPSGVYNEQFF. For the CDR3, the DNA is TGCGCCAGCAGCTTTAGACCTAGCGGGGTTTACAATGAGCAGTTCTTC.

This clonotype was picked up many times. The rearrangement uses TRBV20-1 and TRBJ2-3, with unresolved D. The CDR3 contains 12 residues. From germline, CDR1 is DFQATT and CDR2 SNEGSKA (reference sequence). The V and J ends lost 1 base and 5 bases respectively, with 7 bases between them. The CDR3 sequence is CSARGGGDTQYF. CDR3 nucleotide sequence: TGCAGTGCTAGAGGAGGCGGAGATACGCAGTATTTT.

This clonotype was counted only a few times. This chain joins TRBV7-2 and TRBJ1-4; D uncertain. The CDR3 sequence is 13 residues long. The germline V gene encodes CDR1 SGHTA and CDR2 FQGNSA. V shed 2 bases and J shed 8 bases, with 9 bases lying between them. The CDR3 loop reads CASSLLIGEKLFF. The CDR3 DNA follows: TGTGCCAGCAGCTTATTGATTGGCGAAAAACTGTTTTTT.

Ten or more counts support this clonotype. The chain employs TRBV6-5 and TRBJ1-2, with D possibly being TRBD1 (6 bases). This CDR3 has 15 amino acids. CDR1 MNHEY and CDR2 SVGAGI come from the germline V gene. V was cut by 3 bases and J by 5 bases, with 16 bases left in between. The CDR3 is CASSYSGAGAYGYTF. The DNA of the CDR3 is TGTGCCAGCAGTTATTCGGGCGCAGGGGCTTATGGCTACACCTTC.

This clonotype was seen only a few times. This rearrangement joins TRBV15 to TRBJ1-5; no firm D call. There are 13 residues in the CDR3. CDR1 is LNHNV and CDR2 is YYDKDF in the germline V gene (reference sequence). V lost 8 bases, J lost 2 bases, and 10 bases lay in between. CDR3 in DNA: TGTGCCACCCCCAGGACGGGCAATCAGCCCCAGCATTTT. Amino acids: CATPRTGNQPQHF.

A remark on this clonotype: At one end, the junction sequence differs from germline, possibly due to a read error. The chain combines TRBV7-2 with TRBJ2-4, with D possibly matching TRBD1 (6 bases). The end of the DNA fits TRBJ2-7 better, so the J call may be wrong. Germline CDR1 and CDR2: SGHTA and FQGNSA. CDR3 length equals 13 residues. The CDR3 here is CAGSLSGDYEQYF. The CDR3 DNA reads TGTGCCGGCAGCTTATCAGGGGACTACGAGCAGTACTTC.

The chain uses TRBV9 and TRBJ2-7; a weak D match, TRBD2 (6 bases). Germline V gene sequence: CDR1 SGDLS, CDR2 YYNGEE. Trimming took off 0 bases at V and 3 bases at J, with 13 bases between the two ends. This CDR3 has 15 amino acids. The CDR3 DNA reads as TGTGCCAGCAGCGTAGATGGCGGGACCTTCTACGAGCAGTACTTC. It is translated as CASSVDGGTFYEQYF.

This clonotype was picked up a small number of times. The chain recombines TRBV6-5 with TRBJ2-1; D gene ambiguous. This CDR3 has 10 amino acids. V lost 6 bases and J 8 bases, leaving 5 bases between the germline ends. Looked up from germline, CDR1 is MNHEY and CDR2 is SVGAGI. The CDR3 sequence is CASRTHEQFF. Here the CDR3 DNA reads TGTGCCAGCAGAACTCATGAGCAGTTCTTC.

The chain joins TRBV6-5 to TRBJ2-5; D is undetermined. The closer fit of TRBJ2-7 to the DNA end suggests the J call may be wrong. The length of the CDR3 is 13 residues. CDR1 and CDR2 (germline): MNHEY, SVGAGI. CDR3: CASSLQPAAEQYF. CDR3 sequence (DNA): TGTGCCAGCAGCCTCCAGCCTGCAGCCGAGCAGTACTTC.

This clonotype was counted a few times. The chain has TRBV28 and TRBJ2-1; tentatively, D is TRBD2 (6 bases). Germline-derived CDR1 and CDR2 are MDHEN and SYDVKM. The V end lost 3 bases, the J end lost 5 bases, and 14 bases lay between the germline ends. The CDR3 length is 15 residues. The CDR3 sequence: CASSFSTGGDNEQFF. CDR3 sequence (DNA): TGTGCCAGCAGTTTTAGCACAGGAGGGGACAATGAGCAGTTCTTC.

This clonotype was counted many times. The chain combines TRBV4-3 with TRBJ2-1; 10 bases agree with TRBD2. After removal of 4 bases from V and 10 bases from J, the junction contained 10 bases not matched to a gene. CDR1 LGHNA and CDR2 YSLEER come from the germline V gene. CDR3 size: 15 residues. CDR3 in DNA: TGCGCCAGCAGCCCCCTAGCGGGGGCGAACGGCGAGCAGTTCTTC. Amino acid sequence: CASSPLAGANGEQFF.

As regards this clonotype: This may be a read error, as it is one base from a much larger clone. The V call is TRBV12-3 or TRBV12-4, the J call TRBJ2-3; 8 positions match TRBD1. The CDR3 has 14 amino acids. CDR3 region: CASSLDREWDTRYF. The CDR3 nucleotides read TGTGCCAGCAGTTTGGACAGGGAGTGGGATACGCGGTATTTT.

The table lists this clonotype with a few counts. The V and J genes are TRBV4-1 and TRBJ2-3; 7 bases line up with TRBD2. CDR1 is MGHRA and CDR2 is YSYEKL in the germline V gene. V lost 0 bases, J lost 2 bases, and 5 bases stayed unmatched. The CDR3 sequence is 16 residues long. In nucleotides, the CDR3 is TGCGCCAGCAGCCAAGAAGAGCGGGGAATCACAGATACGCAGTATTTT. It specifies CASSQEERGITDTQYF.

This clonotype was observed a few times. The chain is built from TRBV20-1 and TRBJ1-2, with a tentative D call TRBD1 (6 bases). CDR3 length: 14 amino acids. Per the germline V gene, CDR1 is DFQATT and CDR2 is SNEGSKA (reference sequence). The V gene lost 3 bases and the J gene lost 1 base, with 12 bases spanning the gap. The CDR3 sequence is CSASGGRNNYGYTF. The CDR3 bases are TGCAGTGCTAGTGGGGGGCGCAATAACTATGGCTACACCTTC.

The chain has TRBV7-9 and TRBJ1-4, with 10 bases aligning to TRBD1. The CDR3 length is 17 residues. With 5 bases clipped from V and 4 bases from J, the junction kept 10 bases outside the gene matches. In germline, CDR1 is SEHNR, CDR2 FQNEAQ (reference sequence). CDR3 protein: CASSNRDRGPINEKLFF. The CDR3, as DNA: TGTGCCAGCAGCAACCGGGACAGGGGCCCTATTAATGAAAAACTGTTTTTT.

This clonotype turned up a few times. This rearrangement joins TRBV20-1 to TRBJ1-2, with 10 bases aligning to TRBD1. Losses at the gene ends were 5 bases for V and 7 bases for J; bases not matched to a gene: 10. The CDR3 has 14 residues. Per the germline V gene, CDR1 is DFQATT and CDR2 is SNEGSKA (reference sequence). In DNA, the CDR3 is TGCAGTGCTCCCATACGACAGGGGGCCGGTGGCTACACCTTC. Translation: CSAPIRQGAGGYTF.